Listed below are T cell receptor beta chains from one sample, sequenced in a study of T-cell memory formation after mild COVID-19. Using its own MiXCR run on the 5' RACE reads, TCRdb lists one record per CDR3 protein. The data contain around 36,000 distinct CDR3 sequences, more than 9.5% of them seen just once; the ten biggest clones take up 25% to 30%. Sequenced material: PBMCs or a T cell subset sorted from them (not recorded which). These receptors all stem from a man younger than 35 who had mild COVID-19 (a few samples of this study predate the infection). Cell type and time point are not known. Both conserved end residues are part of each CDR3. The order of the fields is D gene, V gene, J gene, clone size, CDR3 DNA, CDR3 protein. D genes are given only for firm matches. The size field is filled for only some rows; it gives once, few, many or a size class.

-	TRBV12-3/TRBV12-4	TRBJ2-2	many	TGTGCCAGCAGTCCCTATATCGCCGGGGAGCTGTTTTTT	CASSPYIAGELFF
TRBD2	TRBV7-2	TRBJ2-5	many	TGTGCCAGCAGCTTCGTGGCGGGGGGCCAAGAGACCCAGTACTTC	CASSFVAGGQETQYF
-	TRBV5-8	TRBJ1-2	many	TGTGCCAGCAGCTTGTTAGTTAACTATGGCTACACCTTC	CASSLLVNYGYTF
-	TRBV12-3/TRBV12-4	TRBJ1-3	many	TGTGCCAGCAGGGCACAGGGCCCCTCTGGAAACACCATATATTTT	CASRAQGPSGNTIYF
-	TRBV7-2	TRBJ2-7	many	TGTGCCAGCAGCCCTGCCAGGGCCCCCTACGAGCAGTACTTC	CASSPARAPYEQYF
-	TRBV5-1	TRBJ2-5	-	TGCGCCAGCAGCTTGACCGGACATGGAGAGACCCAGTACTTC	CASSLTGHGETQYF
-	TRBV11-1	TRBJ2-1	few	TGTGCCAGCAGCTCTTCAGGGCGCCCCTACAATGAGCAGTTCTTC	CASSSSGRPYNEQFF
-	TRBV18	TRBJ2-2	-	TGTGCCAGCTCACCACTGCGGGGGAACACCGGGGAGCTGTTTTTT	CASSPLRGNTGELFF
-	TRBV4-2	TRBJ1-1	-	TGTGCCAGCAGCCAAGATAGAGTCATAGCTTTCTTT	CASSQDRVIAFF
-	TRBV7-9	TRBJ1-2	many	TGTGCCAGCAGCCCGGGCACGGGAGCTAACTATGGCTACACCTTC	CASSPGTGANYGYTF
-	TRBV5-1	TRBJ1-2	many	TGCGCCAGCAGCGCCTTGGACAGCTCATATGGCTACACCTTC	CASSALDSSYGYTF
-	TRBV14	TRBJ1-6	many	TGTGCCAGCAGCCATTCCCTTTCACCCCTCCACTTT	CASSHSLSPLHF
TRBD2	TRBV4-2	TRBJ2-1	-	TGTGCCAGCAGCCAAGAGCCAGCGGGAGCATACAATGAGCAGTTCTTC	CASSQEPAGAYNEQFF
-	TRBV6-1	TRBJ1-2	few	TGTGCCACGTGGAATCTAATCTATGGCTACACCTTC	CATWNLIYGYTF
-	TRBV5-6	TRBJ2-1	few	TGTGCCAGCAGCTTGAACCAGGGAAGGTACAATGAGCAGTTCTTC	CASSLNQGRYNEQFF
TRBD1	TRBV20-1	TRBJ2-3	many	TGCAGTGCTAGAGGGGGGGCGACAGGGGAAGATACGCAGTATTTT	CSARGGATGEDTQYF
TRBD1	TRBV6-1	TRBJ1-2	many	TGTGCCACGGACGGACAGGGTCGGGGCTACACCTTC	CATDGQGRGYTF
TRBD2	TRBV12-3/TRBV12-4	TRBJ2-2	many	TGTGCCAGCAGTTTACTAGCGGGGGAGGGGGAGCTGTTTTTT	CASSLLAGEGELFF
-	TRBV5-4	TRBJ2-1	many	TGTGCCAGCAGCGACTCTTGGGGTTCCTACAATGAGCAGTTCTTC	CASSDSWGSYNEQFF
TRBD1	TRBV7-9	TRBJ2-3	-	TGTGCCAGCAGCTTATGGACAGGGACAGATACGCAGTATTTT	CASSLWTGTDTQYF
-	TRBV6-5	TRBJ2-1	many	TGTGCCAGCAGCCCCGGGAGCGCCCAGGGTAACAATGAGCAGTTCTTC	CASSPGSAQGNNEQFF
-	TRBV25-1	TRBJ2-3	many	TGTGCCAGCCAAGCAAGGGTTTTCATTGATACGCAGTATTTT	CASQARVFIDTQYF
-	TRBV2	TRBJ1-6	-	TGTGCCAGCAGTGGGAGCAACCGGGAATCACCCCTCCACTTT	CASSGSNRESPLHF
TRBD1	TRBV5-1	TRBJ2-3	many	TGCGCCAGCAGCTTGGAGGGACAGGGGGCAGATACGCAGTATTTT	CASSLEGQGADTQYF
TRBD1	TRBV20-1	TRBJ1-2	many	TGCAGTGCAACCGGGACAGCTAGTAACTATGGCTACACCTTC	CSATGTASNYGYTF
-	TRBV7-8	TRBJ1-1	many	TGTGCCAGCAGCTTAGTCCGATTTCGTACTTATTTAAAGAACACTGAAGCTTTCTTT	CASSLVRFRTYLKNTEAFF
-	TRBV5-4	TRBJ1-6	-	TGTGCCAGCAGCCCGGACATATATTCACCCCTCCACTTT	CASSPDIYSPLHF
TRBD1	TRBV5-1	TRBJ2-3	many	TGCGCCAGCAGCCCGGGACAGGGGAAAGATACGCAGTATTTT	CASSPGQGKDTQYF
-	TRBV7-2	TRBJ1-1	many	TGTGCCAGCAGCTTAGGGGATAAAAAGAACACTGAAGCTTTCTTT	CASSLGDKKNTEAFF
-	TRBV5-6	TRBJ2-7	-	TGTGCCAGCAGCTTGCAAAACATCTACGAGCAGTACTTC	CASSLQNIYEQYF
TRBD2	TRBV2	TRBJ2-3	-	TGTGCCAGCGGGAGGGGACTAGCGGGGAGCACAGATACGCAGTATTTT	CASGRGLAGSTDTQYF
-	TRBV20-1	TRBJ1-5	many	TGCAGTGCTGGGAAGGGCAGGGCTGGTCAGCCCCAGCATTTT	CSAGKGRAGQPQHF
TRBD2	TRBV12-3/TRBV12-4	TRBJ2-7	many	TGTGCCAGCAGTACCGGGACTAGCTTTTACGAGCAGTACTTC	CASSTGTSFYEQYF
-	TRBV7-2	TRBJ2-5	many	TGTGCCAGCAGCCGGCAGGGCGAAGAGACCCAGTACTTC	CASSRQGEETQYF
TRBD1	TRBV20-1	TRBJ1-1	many	TGCAGTGCTAGGCCCCGGACAGGGCCGAACACTGAAGCTTTCTTT	CSARPRTGPNTEAFF
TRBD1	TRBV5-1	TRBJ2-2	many	TGCGCCAGCAGCTTCGGACAGGGGATCACCGGGGAGCTGTTTTTT	CASSFGQGITGELFF
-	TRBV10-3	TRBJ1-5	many	TGTGCCATCAGTGCGGACAGCGAGTACCAGCCCCAGCATTTT	CAISADSEYQPQHF
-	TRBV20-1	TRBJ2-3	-	TGCAGTGATAGAGATGTTTCCAGGGGAAGCACAGATACGCAGTATTTT	CSDRDVSRGSTDTQYF
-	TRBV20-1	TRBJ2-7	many	TGCAGTGCTAGTACGACAGGCTCCCGGGAGCAGTACTTC	CSASTTGSREQYF
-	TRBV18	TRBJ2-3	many	TGTGCCAGCTCACTACTAGACAGCACAGATACGCAGTATTTT	CASSLLDSTDTQYF
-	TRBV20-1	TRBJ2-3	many	TGCAGTGCGAGGGCTGGAGGGACAGATACGCAGTATTTT	CSARAGGTDTQYF
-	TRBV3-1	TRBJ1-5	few	TGTGCCAGCAGCCAAGATCTGGGGCAGCCCCAGCATTTT	CASSQDLGQPQHF
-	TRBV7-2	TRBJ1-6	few	TGTGCCAGCAGCTCTCCGTGGTCACCCCTCCACTTT	CASSSPWSPLHF
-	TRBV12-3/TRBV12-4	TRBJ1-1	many	TGTGCCAGCACTGTCGGGCTGACAAACACTGAAGCTTTCTTT	CASTVGLTNTEAFF
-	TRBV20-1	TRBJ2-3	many	TGCAGGGCAAGAAGAAGGGGCACAGATACGCAGTATTTT	CRARRRGTDTQYF
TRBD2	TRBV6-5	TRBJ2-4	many	TGTGCCAGCAGCTCTTCGGCTAGCGGGGGGTCGAACATTCAGTACTTC	CASSSSASGGSNIQYF
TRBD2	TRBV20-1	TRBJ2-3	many	TGCAGTGCTAGAGATTGGGGCGGAAGCGGGGGAACAGATACGCAGTATTTT	CSARDWGGSGGTDTQYF
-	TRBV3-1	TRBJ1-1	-	TGTGCCAGCAGCCAAGTAAGGGACACTGAAGCTTTCTTT	CASSQVRDTEAFF
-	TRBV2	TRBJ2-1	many	TGTGCCAGCAGTCGGACCGGGGTTGGGCATGAGCAGTTCTTC	CASSRTGVGHEQFF
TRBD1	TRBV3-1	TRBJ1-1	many	TGTGCCAGCAGCCAAGATGGGACAGACCGGAACACTGAAGCTTTCTTT	CASSQDGTDRNTEAFF
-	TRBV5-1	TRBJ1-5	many	TGCGCCAGCAGCTTGGGAGGGGCTCAGCCCCAGCATTTT	CASSLGGAQPQHF